This entry features one T cell receptor beta chain sequence. This sample is part of a study of control samples from healthy donors and cancer patients. CDR3 size: 16 residues. CDR1 and CDR2 from the germline V gene are MNHEY and SMNVEV (reference sequence). The V end lost 2 bases, the J end lost 8 bases, and 18 bases lay between the germline ends. Here immunoSEQ multiplex PCR was the method, and the copy in TCRdb shows in-frame clones only, minus some. The sample holds some 120,000 clones, 70% to 90% seen once. Sequenced input: blood. The origin of this receptor is a man aged 55 to 70 in good health. The rearrangement uses TRBV27 and TRBJ1-4; D is uncertain. The CDR3 reads CASSLTPSNLGEKLFF. CDR3 nucleotides: TGTGCCAGCAGTTTAACCCCGTCAAATCTAGGGGAAAAACTGTTTTTT.